This T cell receptor (beta chain) was captured in a study of blood T cell repertoires in COVID-19. CDR3 size: 14 residues. V lost 6 bases and J lost 3; bases outside the gene matches: 4. CDR1 is SNHLY, CDR2 FYNNEI, per germline. This table comes from immunoSEQ multiplex PCR, and its TCRdb copy is limited to in-frame clones, with some not included. The top ten hold roughly 4.5% of the sample, which has approximately 250,000 clones, around 78% seen once. Sequenced sample: peripheral blood. The J gene is TRBJ1-2, the V gene TRBV2; TRBD1 agrees at 10 bases. This TCR came from a man between 60 and 70 years old who had recovered from COVID-19. CDR3 sequence reads: CASRKTGGDYGYTF. CDR3 in DNA: TGTGCCAGCAGGAAGACAGGGGGCGACTATGGCTACACCTTC.